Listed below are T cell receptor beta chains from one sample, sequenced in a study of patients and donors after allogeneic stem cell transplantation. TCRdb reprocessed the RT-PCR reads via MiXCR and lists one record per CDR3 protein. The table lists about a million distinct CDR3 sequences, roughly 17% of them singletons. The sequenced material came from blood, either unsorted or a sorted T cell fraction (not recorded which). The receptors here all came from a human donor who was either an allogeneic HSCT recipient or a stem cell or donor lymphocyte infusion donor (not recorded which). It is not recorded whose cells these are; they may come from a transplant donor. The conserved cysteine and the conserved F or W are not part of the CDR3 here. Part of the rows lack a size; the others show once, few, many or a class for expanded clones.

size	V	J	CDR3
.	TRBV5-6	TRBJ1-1	ASSLRGGGITEAF
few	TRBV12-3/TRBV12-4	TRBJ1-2	ASRRRQGAGYT
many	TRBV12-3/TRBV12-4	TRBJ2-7	ASSPKPGRSYEQY
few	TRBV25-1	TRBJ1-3	ASENGRGNTIY
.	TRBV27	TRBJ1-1	ASSLRGASNTEAF
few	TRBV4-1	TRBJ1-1	ASRRQGFTEAF
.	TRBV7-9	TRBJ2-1	ASSLVAVYNEQF
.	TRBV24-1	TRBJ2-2	ATSPFDTGELF
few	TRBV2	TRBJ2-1	ASTPAGPEF
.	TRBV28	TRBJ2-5	ASSFRNRAPETQY
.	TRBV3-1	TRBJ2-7	ASSQGGRWAEEQY
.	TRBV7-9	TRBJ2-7	ASSTGQGLHEQY
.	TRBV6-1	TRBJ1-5	ASRSLRGGSWAQH
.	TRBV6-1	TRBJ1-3	ASKVERGNTIY
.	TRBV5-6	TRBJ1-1	ASSPARSNTEAF
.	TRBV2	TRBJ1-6	ASSDPDSYSPLH
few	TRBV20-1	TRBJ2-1	SARALRNEQF
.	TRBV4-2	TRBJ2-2	ASSPSRINTGELF
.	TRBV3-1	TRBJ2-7	ASSQLESSYEQY
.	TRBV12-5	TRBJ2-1	ASGSPTGGISNEQF
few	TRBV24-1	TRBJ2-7	ATSGSGQGSNEQY
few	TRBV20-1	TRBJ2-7	SASGTSGTYEQY
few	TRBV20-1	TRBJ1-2	SASGQGDLWYT
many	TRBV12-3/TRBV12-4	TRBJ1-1	ASSLVGQAVTEAF